The 29 T cell receptor beta chains below were found in one sample sequenced in a study of T cells in Graves' hyperthyroidism and ophthalmopathy. TCR beta CDR3 regions were amplified from RNA. A set of HTBI primers served as the primers for a first-round RT-PCR of the TCR CDR3. TCRdb ran MiXCR on the multiplex PCR reads and lists one entry per CDR3 protein. The table includes 700,000 to 850,000 distinct CDR3 sequences, just over 35% detected once. The specimen was blood. The receptors come from a woman in her thirties or forties with Graves' hyperthyroidism.

There are many counts of this clonotype. The V gene is TRBV7-2, the J gene TRBJ1-3, with D uncertain. V was pared by 1 base and J by 2 bases, with 9 bases between. From germline, CDR1 is SGHTA and CDR2 FQGNSA. CDR3 length: 15 amino acids. CDR3 sequence (DNA): TGTGCCAGCAGCTTAGTGAAGGGAACTGGAAACACCATATATTTT. Translation: CASSLVKGTGNTIYF.

A single count supports this clonotype. Given a much more abundant clone one base away, this may be a read error. The chain uses TRBV7-9 and TRBJ2-7; no reliable D call. Trimming removed 3 bases from V and 6 bases from J, with 12 bases in between. The CDR3 runs 13 residues. Germline CDR1 is SEHNR and CDR2 is FQNEAQ (reference sequence). CDR3 nucleotide sequence: TGTGCCAGCAGCTTGAGTCCCGCTTGCGAGCAGTACTTC. Its translation is CASSLSPACEQYF. The variable domain in full, with the rest retrieved from reference TRBV7-9 and TRBJ2-7, is DTGVSQNPRHKITKRGQNVTFRCDPISEHNRLYWYRQTLGQGPEFLTYFQNEAQLEKSRLLSDRFSAERPKGSFSTLEIQRTEQGDSAMYLCASSLSPACEQYFGPGTRLTVT.

In this sample, this clonotype turned up many times. The rearrangement links TRBV11-2 to TRBJ1-2, with D tentatively TRBD1 (5 bases). This CDR3 is 14 amino acids long. The V gene lost 0 bases and the J gene lost 1 base, with 6 bases spanning the gap. Germline loops: CDR1 SGHAT, CDR2 FQNNGV. CDR3 coding DNA: TGTGCCAGCAGCTTAGAGGGACTTAACTATGGCTACACCTTC. Its protein is CASSLEGLNYGYTF.

This CDR3 is CASSYSALFSGADSPLHF. CDR3 bases: TGTGCCAGCAGTTATTCGGCCCTTTTTTCAGGGGCGGATTCACCCCTCCACTTT. V usage is TRBV6-5 and J usage is TRBJ1-6; tentative D call: TRBD1 (6 bases). Trimming took off 3 bases at V and 8 bases at J, with 23 bases between the two ends. Germline V gene lookup returns CDR1 MNHEY and CDR2 SVGAGI. The CDR3 length is 18 residues.

This chain links TRBV4-2 with TRBJ1-1, with 8 bases lining up with TRBD1. Germline V CDR1 and CDR2: LGHNA, YNFKEQ. The V segment lost 4 bases and the J segment 2 bases; nucleotides outside the gene matches: 9. The CDR3 runs 16 residues. The CDR3 coding sequence is TGTGCCAGCAGCCCCCAGCGGACAGGGTTAAACACTGAAGCTTTCTTT. Translated: CASSPQRTGLNTEAFF.

This clonotype has more than one count but fewer than ten. The V and J genes are TRBV5-6 and TRBJ1-6; perhaps TRBD1 as D (6 bases). The CDR3 spans 15 residues. Germline V gives CDR1 SGHDT, CDR2 YYEEEE. V gave up 5 bases and J gave up 7 bases, with 16 bases separating them. In DNA, the CDR3 is TGTGCCAGCAGTAGAGTATCAGGGGACAATTCACCCCTCCACTTT. Its protein product is CASSRVSGDNSPLHF.

This clonotype has just a few counts. This chain links TRBV20-1 with TRBJ1-6, with D possibly being TRBD1 (5 bases). V was pared by 3 bases and J by 9 bases, with 12 bases between. The CDR3 length is 13 residues. The germline CDR1 and CDR2 sequences are DFQATT and SNEGSKA (reference sequence). CDR3 region: CSARNQGSSPLHF. The CDR3 nucleotides read TGCAGTGCTAGGAATCAGGGAAGTTCACCCCTCCACTTT.

This clonotype was found many times. The CDR3 here is CASSAKDSLYGYTF. CDR3 DNA: TGTGCCAGCAGCGCAAAGGACAGCCTCTATGGCTACACCTTC. The chain carries TRBV2 and TRBJ1-2, with D possibly being TRBD1 (6 bases). Trimming took 6 bases from V and 4 from J, leaving 15 bases between them. The CDR3 covers 14 residues. Germline loops: CDR1 SNHLY, CDR2 FYNNEI.

The chain recombines TRBV3-1 with TRBJ1-1; D ambiguous. This CDR3 contains 15 residues. Germline V gene data show CDR1 as LGHDT and CDR2 as YNNKEL (reference sequence). V lost 0 bases, J lost 1 base, and 9 bases lay in between. CDR3 loop: CASSQETVPNTEAFF. CDR3 nucleotide sequence: TGTGCCAGCAGCCAAGAGACCGTTCCGAACACTGAAGCTTTCTTT. The entire variable domain, with the rest obtained from reference TRBV3-1 and TRBJ1-1, is as follows: DTAVSQTPKYLVTQMGNDKSIKCEQNLGHDTMYWYKQDSKKFLKIMFSYNNKELIINETVPNRFSPKSPDKAHLNLHINSLELGDSAVYFCASSQETVPNTEAFFGQGTRLTVV.

V is TRBV7-9 and J is TRBJ1-3, with TRBD1 matching over 7 bases. V lost 5 bases, J lost 4 bases, and 11 bases stayed unmatched. This CDR3 contains 16 residues. CDR1 and CDR2 (germline): SEHNR, FQNEAQ (reference sequence). The CDR3 nucleotides are TGTGCCAGCAGCCAAGAGGAGGGGGCTGGAGGAAACACCATATATTTT. Protein: CASSQEEGAGGNTIYF.

The V gene is TRBV6-5, the J gene TRBJ2-7; TRBD1 aligns across 10 bases. The germline V gene has CDR1 MNHEY and CDR2 SVGAGI. There are 13 residues in the CDR3. Trimming cost V 2 bases and J 7 bases; bases outside gene matches: 2. The CDR3 bases are TGTGCCAGCAGTTACACGGACAGGGGGGAGCAGTACTTC. Amino acids: CASSYTDRGEQYF.

This clonotype was detected a few times. The rearrangement joins TRBV12-3 or TRBV12-4 to TRBJ1-1, with a possible D match to TRBD1 (5 bases). This CDR3 is built from 15 residues. V lost 3 bases and J 3 bases, leaving 14 bases between the germline ends. The CDR3 DNA follows: TGTGCCAGCAGTTTCAGGGTGGGGTGGGACACTGAAGCTTTCTTT. This encodes CASSFRVGWDTEAFF.

About this clonotype itself: This may stem from a read error, because a much larger clone lies one nucleotide away. CDR3 in amino acids: CASSGHAGRPDTGELFF. The CDR3 DNA follows: TGTGCCAGCAGCGGTCATGCGGGAAGGCCGGACACCGGGGAGCTGTTTTTT. The genes are TRBV19 and TRBJ2-2; weak D call: TRBD2 (6 bases). The V and J ends lost 9 bases and 3 bases respectively, with 23 bases between them. This CDR3 is 17 amino acids long. Germline CDR1 LNHDA, CDR2 SQIVND (reference sequence).

The table lists this clonotype with many counts. The chain is built from TRBV6-5 and TRBJ2-5; D gene uncertain. Germline V lookup: CDR1 MNHEY, CDR2 SVGAGI. This CDR3 contains 13 residues. V gave up 4 bases and J gave up 2 bases, with 8 bases separating them. CDR3 sequence (DNA): TGTGCCAGCAGTTCATGGGGACAAGAGACCCAGTACTTC. Encoded protein: CASSSWGQETQYF.

This clonotype was seen ten or more times. The chain uses TRBV7-2 and TRBJ2-7, with a possible D match to TRBD1 (6 bases). CDR1 is SGHTA and CDR2 is FQGNSA in the germline V gene. This CDR3 has 17 residues. The V and J ends lost 2 bases and 5 bases respectively, with 22 bases between them. CDR3 nucleotide sequence: TGTGCCAGCAGCTTAATCGGCTTTGGGGGCAGTAGACACGAGCAGTACTTC. This gives the protein CASSLIGFGGSRHEQYF.

Worth noting for this clonotype: This may be a read error, as it is one base from a much larger clone. The genes are TRBV7-9 and TRBJ2-7; D is uncertain. Germline V lookup: CDR1 SEHNR, CDR2 FQNEAQ (reference sequence). Trimming removed 5 bases from V and 6 bases from J, with 14 bases in between. CDR3 length: 13 amino acids. CDR3 sequence: CASSPRTRGEQYF. CDR3 coding DNA: TGTGCCAGCAGCCCCCGGACGAGAGGCGAGCAGTACTTC.

The V and J genes are TRBV29-1 and TRBJ1-1, with 7 bases lining up with TRBD1. The CDR3 sequence is 13 residues long. Germline CDR1 is SQVTM and CDR2 is ANQGSEA. Germline trimming cut 7 bases from V and 4 bases from J; bases unmatched to any gene: 9. The CDR3 loop reads CSATGDRGTEAFF. The CDR3 DNA is TGCAGCGCTACAGGGGATCGGGGCACTGAAGCTTTCTTT. The variable domain in full, completed from reference TRBV29-1 and TRBJ1-1, reads SAVISQKPSRDICQRGTSLTIQCQVDSQVTMMFWYRQQPGQSLTLIATANQGSEATYESGFVIDKFPISRPNLTFSTLTVSNMSPEDSSIYLCSATGDRGTEAFFGQGTRLTVV.

The CDR3 region is CSVVPGGTGLYGYTF. The CDR3 DNA is TGCAGCGTTGTTCCCGGTGGGACAGGGCTCTATGGCTACACCTTC. This rearrangement joins TRBV29-1 to TRBJ1-2; 9 positions match TRBD1. V shed 4 bases and J 4 bases; nucleotides not matched to a gene: 10. The CDR3 sequence is 15 residues long. CDR1 is SQVTM and CDR2 is ANQGSEA in the germline V gene.

The chain has TRBV7-2 and TRBJ1-2, with D unresolved. Germline CDR1 and CDR2: SGHTA and FQGNSA. The ends were cut back, 5 bases at V and 7 bases at J, with 20 bases in the middle. This CDR3 is built from 15 residues. CDR3 amino acids: CASSQELAGGSGYTF. CDR3 coding DNA: TGTGCCAGCAGCCAAGAGCTCGCGGGAGGGAGTGGCTACACCTTC.

This chain connects TRBV12-3 or TRBV12-4 to TRBJ2-5; 9 bases match TRBD1. The V segment lost 5 bases and the J segment 4 bases; nucleotides outside the gene matches: 11. The CDR3 loop spans 16 amino acids. The CDR3 sequence: CASSETPGQGSETQYF. The CDR3 DNA sequence: TGTGCCAGCAGTGAAACCCCGGGACAGGGTTCAGAGACCCAGTACTTC.

This clonotype was observed many times. The rearrangement links TRBV7-2 to TRBJ2-7; possibly TRBD1 for D (5 bases). This CDR3 spans 16 amino acids. V lost 0 bases to trimming and J lost 0 bases, with 12 bases between them. From germline, CDR1 is SGHTA and CDR2 FQGNSA. CDR3 sequence (DNA): TGTGCCAGCAGCTTAGCGGGGCCGACGGCCTCCTACGAGCAGTACTTC. Protein product: CASSLAGPTASYEQYF.

The chain links TRBV7-9 to TRBJ2-5; D remains ambiguous. Deletions cut 10 bases from V and 7 bases from J, with 7 bases between. CDR3 size: 9 residues. Per germline, CDR1 SEHNR and CDR2 FQNEAQ (reference sequence). The CDR3 DNA reads as TGTGCCAACCTCGTGACCCAGTACTTC. This encodes CANLVTQYF. The whole variable domain, filled in from reference TRBV7-9 and TRBJ2-5, reads DTGVSQNPRHKITKRGQNVTFRCDPISEHNRLYWYRQTLGQGPEFLTYFQNEAQLEKSRLLSDRFSAERPKGSFSTLEIQRTEQGDSAMYLCANLVTQYFGPGTRLLVL.

This chain joins TRBV10-3 and TRBJ2-2; D is uncertain. The CDR3 spans 11 residues. Germline V gene data show CDR1 as ENHRY and CDR2 as SYGVKD. Trimming shortened V by 10 bases and J by 6 bases, and 9 bases separated the two germline ends. CDR3 region: CASKSPGELFF. DNA of the CDR3: TGTGCCAGCAAAAGTCCCGGGGAGCTGTTTTTT.

At least ten counts were recorded for this clonotype. V and J are TRBV7-9 and TRBJ2-5; 8 nucleotides agree with TRBD1. With V trimmed by 5 bases and J by 4 bases, 15 bases remained unmatched. The CDR3 is 17 residues long. Germline CDR1 is SEHNR and CDR2 is FQNEAQ (reference sequence). In DNA form, the CDR3 reads TGTGCCAGCAGCCAAAGAGGCGACAGGGGCAGGGGAGAGACCCAGTACTTC. It specifies CASSQRGDRGRGETQYF.

Concerning this clonotype: Since a much larger clone is just one base distant, this may be a read error. This chain joins TRBV7-8 and TRBJ2-5, with TRBD2 matching 14 bases. Per germline, CDR1 SGHVS and CDR2 FQNEAQ. The junction had 19 bases not matched to a gene; V was cut back by 2 bases and J by 5 bases. This CDR3 contains 21 residues. CDR3 nucleotides: TGTGCCAGCAGCTTACGCGGGACAGGGGGACTAGCGGGGGAGAAACACGAGACCCAGTACTTC. Its protein is CASSLRGTGGLAGEKHETQYF.

In its sample, this clonotype was seen many times. The rearrangement uses TRBV15 and TRBJ2-7; TRBD1 might be the D (6 bases). The germline CDR1 and CDR2 sequences are LNHNV and YYDKDF (reference sequence). This CDR3 contains 13 residues. V gave up 1 base and J gave up 6 bases, with 10 bases separating them. Written as DNA, the CDR3 is TGTGCCACCAGCAGAGCCGAGACAGGCGAGCAGTACTTC. Protein: CATSRAETGEQYF.

This clonotype has a count of ten or more. The gene calls are TRBV20-1 and TRBJ2-2; 7 bases map to TRBD1. The CDR3 loop spans 14 amino acids. V was pared by 3 bases and J by 8 bases, with 9 bases of the junction left unmatched. The germline gives CDR1 DFQATT, CDR2 SNEGSKA (reference sequence). The CDR3 loop reads CSARGNRGTGELFF. The CDR3 DNA reads TGCAGTGCTAGGGGAAACAGGGGCACGGGGGAGCTGTTTTTT.

Ten or more counts support this clonotype. The chain uses TRBV29-1 and TRBJ2-5, with D tentatively TRBD2 (7 bases). CDR3 length: 15 residues. CDR1 and CDR2 (germline): SQVTM, ANQGSEA. Trimming pared 4 bases from V and 3 bases from J, leaving 18 bases between. The CDR3 DNA follows: TGCAGCGTTGTGGGGGGGGGCAGGGAAGAAGAGACCCAGTACTTC. Amino acid sequence: CSVVGGGREEETQYF.

This clonotype was seen at least ten times. The CDR3 sequence: CASSYGADYTF. Here the CDR3 DNA reads TGTGCCAGCAGCTACGGGGCGGACTACACCTTC. The rearrangement uses TRBV13 and TRBJ1-2; a weak D match, TRBD1 (5 bases). Germline V lookup: CDR1 PRHDT, CDR2 FYEKMQ (reference sequence). The CDR3 totals 11 residues. V was trimmed by 4 bases and J by 10 bases, leaving 10 bases between them.